This T cell receptor beta chain was obtained from a study of tumor-infiltrating lymphocytes in localized non-small cell lung cancer. Whole-study results and caveats: TCR sequencing covered a subset of patients with enough tissue. T-cell fraction did not differ between immunotypes IM1 and IM2. Higher tumor T cell infiltration than in uninvolved lung was supported by TCRbeta sequencing. Different pieces of the same tissue were used for each assay.

Judged by abundance, this clone is medium-sized. Its antigen is unidentified. The protocol was immunoSEQ multiplex PCR, while the TCRdb copy is restricted to in-frame clones and leaves out a portion. In the table there are 13,000 to 15,000 clones, nearly 70% of which are singletons. The sequence was collected from a human donor with non-small cell lung cancer. Sample: uninvolved lung tissue not adjacent to the tumor.

The CDR3 nucleotides are TGTGCCAGCAGCTTATTCAACGAGCAGTACTTC. This gives the protein CASSLFNEQYF. The chain combines TRBV7-8 with TRBJ2-7; D uncertain. This CDR3 comprises 11 residues. The germline V and J ends were trimmed by 2 bases and 5 bases, with 4 bases remaining between them. The germline gives CDR1 SGHVS, CDR2 FQNEAQ. Together with reference TRBV7-8 and TRBJ2-7, the CDR3 gives the full variable domain: GAGVSQSPRYKVAKRGQDVALRCDPISGHVSLFWYQQALGQGPEFLTYFQNEAQLDKSGLPSDRFFAERPEGSVSTLKIQRTQQEDSAVYLCASSLFNEQYFGPGTRLTVT.